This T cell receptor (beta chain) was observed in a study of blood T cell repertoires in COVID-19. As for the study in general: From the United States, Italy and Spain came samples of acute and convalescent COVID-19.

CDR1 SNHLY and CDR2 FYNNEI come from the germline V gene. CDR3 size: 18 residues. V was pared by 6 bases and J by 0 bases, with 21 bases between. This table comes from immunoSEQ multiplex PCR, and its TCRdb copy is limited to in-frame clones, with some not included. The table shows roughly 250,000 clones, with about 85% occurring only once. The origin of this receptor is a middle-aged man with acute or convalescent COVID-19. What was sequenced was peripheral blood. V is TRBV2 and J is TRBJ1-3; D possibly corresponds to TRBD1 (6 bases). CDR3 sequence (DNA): TGTGCCAGCAGCCAATGGGGGGGGCGGATACTCTCTGGAAACACCATATATTTT. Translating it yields CASSQWGGRILSGNTIYF.